This T cell receptor (beta chain) is from a study of blood T cell repertoires in COVID-19. The wider study: Sites across the United States, Italy and Spain contributed samples from acute and convalescent COVID-19. T cells, B-cell-depleted T cells, or PBMCs supplied cDNA or gDNA.

The V end was cut by 5 bases, the J end by 5 bases, with 9 bases between. CDR3 length: 12 residues. CDR1 MDHEN and CDR2 SYDVKM come from the germline V gene. Original methodology: Using reference gene primer amplification, nucleated cell counts were estimated. Clones were read by immunoSEQ multiplex PCR, and TCRdb kept only the in-frame ones, dropping some. For V, J and clone size, that table is used; D and trimming come from the DNA. The data show over 95,000 clones, with 70% to 80% seen just once and around 18% held by the top ten. The TCR comes from a woman of 80 years or more with active or convalescent COVID-19. This chain uses TRBV28 with TRBJ1-2; unclear D gene. The sample taken for sequencing was peripheral blood. The CDR3 spells CASSADWYGYTF. The CDR3 nucleotides read TGTGCCAGCAGTGCGGATTGGTATGGCTACACCTTC.